A single sample is the source of the 12 T cell receptor beta chains below, sequenced in a study of blood T cell repertoires in COVID-19. Sequencing was performed with immunoSEQ multiplex PCR; in TCRdb, only in-frame clones are kept and a portion is missing. Here the sample spans 90,000 to 110,000 clones, around four fifths being singletons. The specimen sequenced was peripheral blood. Receptors originate from a woman aged 55-70 years with acute or convalescent COVID-19.

This rearrangement joins TRBV5-1 to TRBJ1-6; a weak D match, TRBD1 (5 bases). Trimming removed 0 bases from V and 6 bases from J, with 10 bases in between. This CDR3 is 15 amino acids long. CDR1 is SGHRS and CDR2 is YFSETQ in the germline V gene. In nucleotides, the CDR3 is TGCGCCAGCAGCTTGGGACAGTTGATTAATTCACCCCTCCACTTT. It translates to CASSLGQLINSPLHF. The entire variable domain, with the rest obtained from reference TRBV5-1 and TRBJ1-6, is as follows: KAGVTQTPRYLIKTRGQQVTLSCSPISGHRSVSWYQQTPGQGLQFLFEYFSETQRNKGNFPGRFSGRQFSNSRSEMNVSTLELGDSALYLCASSLGQLINSPLHFGNGTRLTVT.

This chain uses TRBV5-4 with TRBJ2-7; the D is unclear. The CDR3 is 12 residues long. Between the trimmed V and J ends, which lost 4 bases and 6 bases, there was a span of 11 bases. From germline, CDR1 is SGHNT and CDR2 YYREEE (reference sequence). CDR3 sequence: CASSSTGGEQYF. CDR3 sequence (DNA): TGTGCCAGCAGCAGCACGGGTGGCGAGCAGTACTTC.

V gene TRBV5-1 combines with J gene TRBJ1-4; a possible D gene is TRBD1 (5 bases). V lost 5 bases and J lost 6, with 5 bases in between. The CDR3 consists of 11 residues. Germline V lookup: CDR1 SGHRS, CDR2 YFSETQ. CDR3 nucleotide sequence: TGCGCCAGCAGAGGGGATGAAAAACTGTTTTTT. Encoded protein: CASRGDEKLFF. The variable domain in full, completed from reference TRBV5-1 and TRBJ1-4, reads KAGVTQTPRYLIKTRGQQVTLSCSPISGHRSVSWYQQTPGQGLQFLFEYFSETQRNKGNFPGRFSGRQFSNSRSEMNVSTLELGDSALYLCASRGDEKLFFGSGTQLSVL.

This sequence joins TRBV6-2 or TRBV6-3 and TRBJ1-2; D uncertain. V was pared by 5 bases and J by 2 bases, with 9 bases between. The CDR3 consists of 13 residues. The V gene's germline CDR1 is MNHEY and CDR2 SVGEGT. The CDR3 DNA is TGTGCCAGCAGTCCCTCGGGGAACTATGGCTACACCTTC. Translated, it gives CASSPSGNYGYTF.

The chain joins TRBV5-6 to TRBJ2-1, with 10 bases lining up with TRBD2. The CDR3 runs 13 residues. Trimming cost V 4 bases and J 10 bases; bases outside gene matches: 5. CDR1 and CDR2 (germline): SGHDT, YYEEEE. The DNA for the CDR3 is TGTGCCAGCAGCACCTTAGCGGGGGGCGAGCAGTTCTTC. Translating it yields CASSTLAGGEQFF.

This chain connects TRBV5-1 to TRBJ2-3; no definite D call. CDR1 is SGHRS and CDR2 is YFSETQ in the germline V gene. This CDR3 is 13 amino acids long. V was cut by 7 bases and J by 1 base, with 10 bases left in between. DNA for the CDR3: TGCGCCAGCTTGAGAACGGGCACAGATACGCAGTATTTT. This gives the protein CASLRTGTDTQYF.

The chain has TRBV27 and TRBJ1-2; 10 bases match TRBD1. Germline V gives CDR1 MNHEY, CDR2 SMNVEV (reference sequence). V gave up 3 bases and J gave up 8 bases; unmatched junction bases: 6. The CDR3 length is 14 residues. The CDR3 DNA reads as TGTGCCAGCAGTTTCGGACAGGGGGAAGGAGGCTACACCTTC. This gives the protein CASSFGQGEGGYTF.

The chain carries TRBV29-1 and TRBJ1-3, with TRBD1 matching 7 bases. CDR3 length equals 15 residues. Germline V gene data show CDR1 as SQVTM and CDR2 as ANQGSEA. Unmatched junction bases numbered 10, after V lost 6 bases and J lost 2 bases. In nucleotides, the CDR3 is TGCAGCGTCCAACGTCCCGGGACAGCTGGAAACACCATATATTTT. It yields the protein CSVQRPGTAGNTIYF.

This clone was detected only a few times. V gene TRBV6-5 combines with J gene TRBJ1-1; D is perhaps TRBD1 (6 bases). Germline V gene sequence: CDR1 MNHEY, CDR2 SVGAGI. The ends were cut back, 0 bases at V and 11 bases at J, with 13 bases in the middle. The CDR3 totals 13 residues. The DNA for the CDR3 is TGTGCCAGCAGTTACTCGATATCCAGGGGTGCTTTCTTT. As protein: CASSYSISRGAFF.

This clone was picked up a small number of times. The genes are TRBV27 and TRBJ1-2; 9 nucleotides match TRBD1. The CDR3 loop spans 16 amino acids. CDR1 is MNHEY, CDR2 SMNVEV, per germline (reference sequence). J was trimmed by 7 bases and V by 5 bases; bases with no gene match: 14. The CDR3 here is CASSAAVGQGPTGYTF. For the CDR3, the DNA is TGTGCCAGCAGTGCGGCGGTGGGACAGGGTCCCACTGGCTACACCTTC.

This rearrangement joins TRBV18 to TRBJ1-1, with TRBD1 as a possible D gene (6 bases). Germline CDR1 reads KGHSH; CDR2 reads LQKENI. Deletions cut 6 bases from V and 1 base from J, with 21 bases between. This CDR3 is built from 17 residues. The CDR3 bases are TGTGCCAGCTCTCTGCCCGGGACACCGATTCGGAACACTGAAGCTTTCTTT. Residues: CASSLPGTPIRNTEAFF. The entire variable domain, with the rest obtained from reference TRBV18 and TRBJ1-1, is as follows: NAGVMQNPRHLVRRRGQEARLRCSPMKGHSHVYWYRQLPEEGLKFMVYLQKENIIDESGMPKERFSAEFPKEGPSILRIQQVVRGDSAAYFCASSLPGTPIRNTEAFFGQGTRLTVV.

This chain joins TRBV24-1 and TRBJ2-1; TRBD2 aligns across 15 bases. The V segment lost 4 bases and the J segment 2 bases; nucleotides outside the gene matches: 8. This CDR3 has 19 amino acids. The germline V gene has CDR1 KGHDR and CDR2 SFDVKD. CDR3 residues: CATSEQGLAGGRPYNEQFF. In nucleotides, the CDR3 is TGTGCCACCAGTGAACAAGGACTAGCGGGAGGGCGTCCCTACAATGAGCAGTTCTTC.